The 4 T cell receptor beta chains listed next were all sequenced from one sample in a study of T cell responses to AZD1222 COVID-19 vaccine. Clones were sequenced by immunoSEQ multiplex PCR, and TCRdb holds only the in-frame ones, with some missing. This table holds around 89,000 clones, roughly 90% found once. Sample: peripheral blood, taken 28 days after the second AZD1222 dose. Receptors originate from an adult who received the AZD1222 COVID-19 vaccine.

The chain employs TRBV19 and TRBJ2-3; TRBD1 is a possible D gene (5 bases). The CDR3 has 13 amino acids. Germline V CDR1 and CDR2: LNHDA, SQIVND (reference sequence). Trimming stripped 2 bases from V and 4 bases from J, with 7 bases between. The CDR3 protein is CASSIRQSDTQYF. The CDR3 coding sequence is TGTGCCAGTAGTATAAGACAGTCAGATACGCAGTATTTT. Full variable domain (missing parts from reference TRBV19 and TRBJ2-3): DGGITQSPKYLFRKEGQNVTLSCEQNLNHDAMYWYRQDPGQGLRLIYYSQIVNDFQKGDIAEGYSVSREKKESFPLTVTSAQKNPTAFYLCASSIRQSDTQYFGPGTRLTVL.

The chain is built from TRBV2 and TRBJ1-6; a possible D gene is TRBD1 (5 bases). Germline CDR1 SNHLY, CDR2 FYNNEI. Between the trimmed V and J ends, which lost 8 bases and 8 bases, there was a span of 7 bases. This CDR3 has 11 amino acids. The CDR3, as DNA: TGTGCCAGCCAGGGCGATTCACCCCTCCACTTT. It yields the protein CASQGDSPLHF.

This chain joins TRBV24-1 and TRBJ2-2; D may be TRBD1 (6 bases). This CDR3 is built from 15 residues. Germline V lookup: CDR1 KGHDR, CDR2 SFDVKD. V lost 6 bases and J 2 bases, leaving 12 bases between the germline ends. The CDR3 region has the DNA TGTGCCACCAGTCACAGGACAGCCAACACCGGGGAGCTGTTTTTT. Translated: CATSHRTANTGELFF.

This clone was detected only once. The chain combines TRBV19 with TRBJ1-2, with 7 bases lining up with TRBD1. This CDR3 has 14 residues. The germline V gene has CDR1 LNHDA and CDR2 SQIVND (reference sequence). V shed 4 bases and J 4 bases; nucleotides not matched to a gene: 6. DNA of the CDR3: TGTGCCAGTAGTACCGAAGGGACAGTCTATGGCTACACCTTC. Its protein product is CASSTEGTVYGYTF.